The 20 T cell receptor beta chains reported below all come from one sample, sequenced in a study of shared clonotypes between healthy human individuals. Sequencing was performed with immunoSEQ multiplex PCR; in TCRdb, only in-frame clones are kept and a portion is missing. The table lists 2 million to 2.5 million clones, roughly 95% of them singletons. The specimen was naive CD4+ T cells sorted from blood. Noted subset: CD45RA+ positively selected. The receptors here all came from a man aged 18 to 29 in good health.

The genes are TRBV28 and TRBJ2-7; D may be TRBD2 (6 bases). The germline gives CDR1 MDHEN, CDR2 SYDVKM. V was cut by 6 bases and J by 1 base, with 19 bases left in between. CDR3 length equals 16 residues. CDR3 nucleotides: TGTGCCAGCAGCCCCCGAGGTAATAGCGGATCCTACGAGCAGTACTTC. Its translation is CASSPRGNSGSYEQYF.

The CDR3 nucleotides are TGTGCCAGCAGCAAGGGAGGCCAGATCAGCGGCTACACCTTC. It codes for CASSKGGQISGYTF. J is TRBJ1-2 and V is TRBV11-2; D not certain. This CDR3 is built from 14 residues. Germline CDR1 SGHAT, CDR2 FQNNGV. Trimming removed 5 bases at V and 8 bases at J, with 18 bases between.

The chain has TRBV11-3 and TRBJ2-7, with D possibly TRBD1 on 7 matching bases. The CDR3 extends over 12 amino acids. V dropped 4 bases and J dropped 6 bases, with 10 bases sitting between them. Germline V gene lookup returns CDR1 SGHNT and CDR2 YENEEA. The CDR3 is CASSSQGGEQYF. DNA for the CDR3: TGTGCCAGCAGCTCCCAGGGGGGCGAGCAGTACTTC.

Comments on this clone: The junction departs from germline at one end; a sequencing error may be responsible. The CDR3 protein is CASSLDRVTENQYF. DNA for the CDR3: TGTGCCAGCAGCTTAGATCGGGTCACTGAGAACCAGTACTTC. The chain links TRBV11-2 to TRBJ2-5; D is ambiguous. Germline lookup yields CDR1 SGHAT and CDR2 FQNNGV. This CDR3 region has 14 residues.

This clone was recorded once. The chain is built from TRBV11-2 and TRBJ2-3; 9 nucleotides agree with TRBD2. This CDR3 contains 16 residues. CDR1 and CDR2 (germline): SGHAT, FQNNGV. V gave up 3 bases and J gave up 1 base; unmatched junction bases: 5. CDR3 sequence: CASSLMRTSGTDTQYF. For the CDR3, the DNA is TGTGCCAGCAGCTTGATGAGGACTAGCGGCACAGATACGCAGTATTTT.

This rearrangement joins TRBV28 to TRBJ2-7; D remains unclear. This CDR3 region has 13 residues. The germline CDR1 and CDR2 sequences are MDHEN and SYDVKM. Trimming pared 6 bases from V and 0 bases from J, leaving 9 bases between. CDR3 protein: CASSTEPSYEQYF. In nucleotides, the CDR3 is TGTGCCAGCAGCACAGAGCCCTCCTACGAGCAGTACTTC.

The CDR3 DNA follows: TGTGCCTACAAGGACAGGCCTGTTGGGACCGGGGAGCTGTTTTTT. Translation gives CAYKDRPVGTGELFF. The chain couples TRBV30 to TRBJ2-2, with 7 bases fitting TRBD1. V shed 7 bases, J shed 5 bases, and the junction held 13 bases outside the gene matches. The CDR3 sequence is 15 residues long. CDR1 and CDR2 (germline): GTSNPN, SVGIG (reference sequence).

The gene calls are TRBV5-4 and TRBJ2-5; 8 bases map to TRBD2. The V gene end was trimmed by 3 bases and the J gene end by 2 bases; junction bases not matched to a gene: 6. The CDR3 length is 15 residues. Germline V gives CDR1 SGHNT, CDR2 YYREEE (reference sequence). The CDR3 sequence is CASSSVAGLQETQYF. The CDR3 DNA reads as TGTGCCAGCAGCTCAGTAGCGGGGCTACAAGAGACCCAGTACTTC.

This chain connects TRBV6-6 to TRBJ1-1, with D possibly matching TRBD1 (6 bases). V lost 5 bases, J lost 5 bases, and 12 bases lay in between. Germline lookup yields CDR1 MNHNY and CDR2 SVGAGI (reference sequence). The CDR3 contains 13 residues. CDR3 sequence reads: CASSPRGLTEAFF. DNA of the CDR3: TGTGCCAGCAGTCCCAGGGGTTTGACTGAAGCTTTCTTT.

This chain uses TRBV15 with TRBJ2-7, with TRBD1 identical over 8 bases. CDR3 length: 16 residues. The J segment lost 7 bases and the V segment lost 1 base, leaving 12 bases of the junction unmatched. Germline V gene lookup returns CDR1 LNHNV and CDR2 YYDKDF (reference sequence). The CDR3 nucleotides are TGTGCCACCAGCAGAGGCGGACAGGGACCTTGGGGGGAGCAGTACTTC. Translation gives CATSRGGQGPWGEQYF.

This sequence joins TRBV7-8 and TRBJ1-2, with a weak D call TRBD1 (6 bases). CDR1 is SGHVS, CDR2 FQNEAQ, per germline. The CDR3 consists of 13 residues. Trimming stripped 5 bases from V and 4 bases from J, with 11 bases between. This CDR3 reads CASSPTGFYGYTF. Here the CDR3 DNA reads TGTGCCAGCAGCCCAACAGGGTTCTATGGCTACACCTTC.

Here the CDR3 reads CASTSQGLEYGYTF. The CDR3 DNA reads TGTGCCAGTACCAGCCAGGGTTTGGAGTATGGCTACACCTTC. This sequence joins TRBV19 and TRBJ1-2; tentative D call: TRBD1 (5 bases). This CDR3 is built from 14 residues. The V gene's germline CDR1 is LNHDA and CDR2 SQIVND (reference sequence). Trimming shortened V by 7 bases and J by 5 bases, and 17 bases separated the two germline ends.

This clone appeared a few times. J is TRBJ1-1 and V is TRBV6-1, with 7 bases matching TRBD1. The CDR3 spans 14 residues. J gave up 0 bases and V 5 bases, and 3 bases lay outside the gene matches. Germline V gene sequence: CDR1 MNHNS, CDR2 SASEGT. The CDR3 coding sequence is TGTGCCAGCAGTCTGACAGGGCTGAACACTGAAGCTTTCTTT. Translating it yields CASSLTGLNTEAFF.

The CDR3 region has the DNA TGTGCCAGCAGCTTAAAAATGAGGTTTCGAAATAGCACAGATACGCAGTATTTT. Its translation: CASSLKMRFRNSTDTQYF. The V gene is TRBV7-9, the J gene TRBJ2-3; D is uncertain. The V gene lost 2 bases and the J gene lost 0 bases, with 18 bases spanning the gap. Germline CDR1 SEHNR, CDR2 FQNEAQ (reference sequence). This CDR3 region has 18 residues. The full variable domain, in which reference TRBV7-9 and TRBJ2-3 provide the parts outside the CDR3, is DTGVSQNPRHKITKRGQNVTFRCDPISEHNRLYWYRQTLGQGPEFLTYFQNEAQLEKSRLLSDRFSAERPKGSFSTLEIQRTEQGDSAMYLCASSLKMRFRNSTDTQYFGPGTRLTVL.

V gene TRBV13 combines with J gene TRBJ2-7; TRBD2 is a possible D gene (6 bases). Deletions cut 11 bases from V and 2 bases from J, with 10 bases between. This CDR3 spans 11 amino acids. Germline loops: CDR1 PRHDT, CDR2 FYEKMQ (reference sequence). CDR3 in amino acids: CAGGAPYEQYF. The CDR3 DNA is TGTGCCGGAGGGGCCCCCTACGAGCAGTACTTC.

The V call is TRBV6-1, the J call TRBJ1-3, with D uncertain. The germline CDR1 and CDR2 sequences are MNHNS and SASEGT. This CDR3 contains 14 residues. The V end was cut by 1 base, the J end by 2 bases, with 6 bases between. The CDR3 DNA reads TGTGCCAGCAGTGAAGGTCAGGCTGGAAACACCATATATTTT. Residues: CASSEGQAGNTIYF.

V is TRBV7-2 and J is TRBJ1-1, with D perhaps TRBD1 (6 bases). The CDR3 is 15 amino acids. Germline CDR1 and CDR2: SGHTA and FQGNSA. V was cut by 1 base and J by 5 bases, with 14 bases left in between. CDR3 residues: CASSLGVRGATEAFF. CDR3 DNA sequence: TGTGCCAGCAGCTTAGGCGTGCGGGGGGCGACTGAAGCTTTCTTT.

The genes are TRBV7-8 and TRBJ2-2, with a possible D match to TRBD1 (6 bases). CDR3 length equals 14 residues. Germline assignment: CDR1 SGHVS and CDR2 FQNEAQ. V was shortened by 8 bases and J by 6 bases, with 16 bases between the two germline ends. In DNA, the CDR3 is TGTGCCAGCGGTCAGGGGATCGGGGCCGGGGAGCTGTTTTTT. The encoded protein is CASGQGIGAGELFF.

This chain connects TRBV12-5 to TRBJ2-7, with D perhaps matching TRBD1 (6 bases). This CDR3 region has 14 residues. Between the trimmed V and J ends, which lost 11 bases and 3 bases, there was a span of 20 bases. Per the germline V gene, CDR1 is LGHNT and CDR2 is FRNRAP. DNA of the CDR3: TGTGCTGAACGACTCCGGGACAATATCTACGAGCAGTACTTC. Translation gives CAERLRDNIYEQYF.

This clone was observed once. The genes are TRBV6-6 and TRBJ1-4, with TRBD1 identical over 8 bases. Germline values: CDR1 MNHNY, CDR2 SVGAGI (reference sequence). The J segment lost 6 bases and the V segment lost 2 bases, leaving 2 bases of the junction unmatched. This CDR3 contains 14 residues. The CDR3 loop is CASSYPGQDEKLFF. In DNA form, the CDR3 reads TGTGCCAGCAGTTACCCGGGACAGGATGAAAAACTGTTTTTT.